The sequence of this TCR beta chain was determined in a study of early T cells in non-severe SARS-CoV-2 infection. Individual cDNA molecules carried attached unique molecular identifiers. TCRdb used MiXCR to reprocess the 5' RACE reads, holding one entry per CDR3 protein. The repertoire holds 60,000 or so distinct CDR3 sequences, 10% to 15% seen once, with 7.5% to 10% in the top ten. Only a few counts were recorded for this clonotype. The CDR3 sequence is 13 residues long. V lost 5 bases to trimming and J lost 5 bases, with 12 bases between them. The sequence was collected from an adult who was a healthcare worker with PCR-confirmed SARS-CoV-2 infection or an uninfected control (not recorded which). Sample: whole blood. This chain uses TRBV12-3 or TRBV12-4 with TRBJ1-1; D is ambiguous. The CDR3 protein is CASSPSMETEAFF. The CDR3 nucleotides read TGTGCCAGCAGTCCCAGCATGGAGACTGAAGCTTTCTTT.